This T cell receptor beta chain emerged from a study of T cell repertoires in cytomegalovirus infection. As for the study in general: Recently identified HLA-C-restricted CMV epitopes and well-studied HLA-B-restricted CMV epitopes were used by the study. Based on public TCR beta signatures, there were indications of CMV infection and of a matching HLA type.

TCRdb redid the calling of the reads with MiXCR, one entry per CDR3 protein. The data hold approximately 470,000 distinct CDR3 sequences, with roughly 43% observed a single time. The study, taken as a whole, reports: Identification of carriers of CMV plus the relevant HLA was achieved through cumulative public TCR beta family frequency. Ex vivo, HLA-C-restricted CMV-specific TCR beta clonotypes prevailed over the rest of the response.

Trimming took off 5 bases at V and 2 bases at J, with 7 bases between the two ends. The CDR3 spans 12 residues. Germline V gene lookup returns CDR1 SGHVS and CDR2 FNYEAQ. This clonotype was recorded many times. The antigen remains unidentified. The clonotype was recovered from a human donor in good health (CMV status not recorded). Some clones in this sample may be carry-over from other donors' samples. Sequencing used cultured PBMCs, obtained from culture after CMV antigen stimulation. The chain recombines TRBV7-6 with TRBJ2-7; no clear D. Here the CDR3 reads CASSPGTYEQYF. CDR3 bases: TGTGCCAGCAGCCCCGGAACCTACGAGCAGTACTTC.